The rows below give T cell receptor beta chains drawn from one sample of a study of post-analysis software for immune sequencing data. TCRdb re-analysed the PCR reads in MiXCR, keeping a single row per CDR3 protein. In the table there are under 200,000 distinct CDR3 sequences, 25% to 30% of which are singletons. Material for sequencing was blood. These receptors all stem from a girl between 2 and 17 years old with multiple sclerosis. Both conserved end residues are part of each CDR3. Fields, in order: J gene, D gene, V gene, clone size, CDR3 protein, CDR3 DNA. A D gene is named only where the DNA matches it firmly. A row's size may be missing; if present it is once, few, many or a size class.

TRBJ2-7,.,TRBV14,many,CASSLGGGDEQYF,TGTGCCAGCTCCCTGGGAGGGGGCGACGAGCAGTACTTC
TRBJ2-7,.,TRBV11-2,few,CASSPEQGYEQYF,TGTGCCAGCAGCCCGGAACAGGGCTACGAGCAGTACTTC
TRBJ2-5,.,TRBV6-6,many,CASSYGRVGETQYF,TGTGCCAGCAGTTACGGGCGGGTAGGAGAGACCCAGTACTTC
TRBJ2-7,TRBD1,TRBV7-9,.,CASSLEGTGGDEQYF,TGTGCCAGCAGCTTGGAGGGGACAGGGGGCGACGAGCAGTACTTC
TRBJ2-7,.,TRBV4-1,many,CASSQLLDYEQYF,TGCGCCAGCAGCCAACTACTAGACTACGAGCAGTACTTC
TRBJ1-1,.,TRBV4-2,few,CASSQDPIRVNTEAFF,TGTGCCAGCAGCCAAGATCCGATCAGGGTGAACACTGAAGCTTTCTTT
TRBJ1-2,TRBD1,TRBV30,many,CAWSVLQGVNGYTF,TGTGCCTGGAGTGTACTTCAGGGGGTCAATGGCTACACCTTC
TRBJ2-7,.,TRBV5-1,.,CASSLSTGENEQYF,TGCGCCAGCAGCTTAAGTACAGGCGAAAACGAGCAGTACTTC
TRBJ2-7,.,TRBV25-1,.,CASSEYGGYEQYF,TGTGCCAGCAGTGAATACGGGGGTTACGAGCAGTACTTC
TRBJ2-1,.,TRBV29-1,.,CSVRGTINEQFF,TGCAGCGTCAGAGGGACCATCAATGAGCAGTTCTTC
TRBJ2-3,.,TRBV12-3/TRBV12-4,.,CASSLDRTDAEYF,TGTGCCAGCAGTTTAGATAGGACAGATGCGGAGTATTTT
TRBJ1-2,.,TRBV7-9,.,CASAAQGPSNYGYTF,TGTGCCAGCGCTGCTCAAGGGCCCTCTAACTATGGCTACACCTTC
TRBJ1-2,.,TRBV20-1,.,CRASHANYGYTF,TGCAGGGCTAGTCATGCTAACTATGGCTACACCTTC